This TCR beta chain derives from a study of blood T cell repertoires in COVID-19. Turning to the study itself: Sources were T cells, B-cell-depleted T cells, or PBMCs; the material itself was cDNA or gDNA.

In the original processing: Estimates of nucleated cell counts were drawn from the amplification of reference gene primers. The assay was immunoSEQ multiplex PCR, and TCRdb's table has in-frame clones only and misses some. V and J calls and clone size are given by that table; D and trimming were obtained from the DNA. There are more than 110,000 clones in the sample; about 80% occur only once, and 5.5% to 7% lies in the top ten. The V gene lost 0 bases and the J gene lost 0 bases, with 8 bases spanning the gap. Germline CDR1 and CDR2: SGHRS and YFSETQ. The CDR3 is made up of 15 amino acids. The chain is built from TRBV5-1 and TRBJ2-3; TRBD2 might be the D (5 bases). The sequence derives from a woman in her forties or fifties who had recovered from COVID-19. Sequenced input: PBMCs or T cells enriched from blood (not recorded which). The CDR3 sequence: CASSLGAASTDTQYF. DNA of the CDR3: TGCGCCAGCAGCTTGGGAGCGGCGAGCACAGATACGCAGTATTTT.